Listed below are T cell receptor beta chains from one sample, sequenced in a study of T-cell memory formation after mild COVID-19. MiXCR, applied by TCRdb to the 5' RACE reads, yields one record per CDR3 protein. The data contain about 260,000 distinct CDR3 sequences, roughly 8.2% of them seen just once; the ten biggest clones take up about 22%. The sample was PBMCs or a T cell subset sorted from them (not recorded which). These receptors all stem from a man younger than 35 who had mild COVID-19 (a few samples of this study predate the infection). Cell type and time point are not known. The CDR3 runs from the conserved cysteine through the conserved F or W. The D gene is left open where the match is weak. A clone size is listed for some rows: how often the clone was seen (once, few, many), or a class if it is expanded.

D,size,V,J,DNA,CDR3
TRBD1,few,TRBV2,TRBJ2-7,TGTGCCAGCAGTACGGACAGGGAGCAGTACTTC,CASSTDREQYF
NA,NA,TRBV9,TRBJ2-7,TGTGCCAGCAGCGTAGCTACAGCGAACTACGAGCAGTACTTC,CASSVATANYEQYF
TRBD2,few,TRBV27,TRBJ2-3,TGTGCCAGCAATCAGGGAGGGACGCAGTATTTT,CASNQGGTQYF
NA,few,TRBV5-1,TRBJ1-6,TGCGCCAGCAGCTTGGCCGAGACCCTTAATTCACCCCTCCACTTT,CASSLAETLNSPLHF
NA,many,TRBV5-4,TRBJ2-7,TGTGCCAGCAGCTTTCACGACTACGAGCAGTACTTC,CASSFHDYEQYF
NA,few,TRBV19,TRBJ2-4,TGTGCCAGTAGTATATCGAGGGACTCTCTCGGCATTCAGTACTTC,CASSISRDSLGIQYF
NA,NA,TRBV7-2,TRBJ2-3,TGTGCCAGCAGCCGGGTGATGGCAGATACGCAGTATTTT,CASSRVMADTQYF
TRBD2,few,TRBV25-1,TRBJ2-5,TGTGCCAGCAGTGAAAGGAGGACTAGCGGGGGCCAAGAGACCCAGTACTTC,CASSERRTSGGQETQYF
NA,NA,TRBV27,TRBJ2-7,TGTGCCAGCAGTTTAGTAACTTCGAGAGGAATAAACTACGAGCAGTACTTC,CASSLVTSRGINYEQYF
NA,few,TRBV27,TRBJ1-2,TGTGCCAGCAGTTTGACCTACAGTAACTATGGCTACACCTTC,CASSLTYSNYGYTF
NA,few,TRBV4-1,TRBJ2-2,TGCGCCAGCAGCCAGCCGGGGGACACCGGGGAGCTGTTTTTT,CASSQPGDTGELFF
NA,NA,TRBV4-3,TRBJ2-7,TGCGCCAGCAGCCACGGCGGTTCCTACGAGCAGTACTTC,CASSHGGSYEQYF
NA,many,TRBV18,TRBJ1-1,TGTGCCAGCTCACCACCGTCCAGCTCTGAAGCTTTCTTT,CASSPPSSSEAFF
NA,few,TRBV6-6,TRBJ2-2,TGTGCCAGCACCAGGACGGATACCGGGGAGCTGTTTTTT,CASTRTDTGELFF
NA,NA,TRBV24-1,TRBJ2-3,TGTGCCACCAGTGACCCGACGGGCACAGATACGCAGTATTTT,CATSDPTGTDTQYF
TRBD1,few,TRBV9,TRBJ1-2,TGTGCCAGCAGCGAGCCCACAGGACAGGGCGACTATGGCTACACCTTC,CASSEPTGQGDYGYTF
NA,many,TRBV5-1,TRBJ2-3,TGCGCCAGCAGCTTGGGTGTGCAAGGAGATACGCAGTATTTT,CASSLGVQGDTQYF
NA,few,TRBV4-3,TRBJ2-1,TGCGCCAGCAGTTCTAAGGTCCAAGAGCAGTTCTTC,CASSSKVQEQFF
TRBD1,NA,TRBV7-2,TRBJ1-3,TGTGCCAGCAGCTTAGGCAGGGGGCCTGGAAACACCATATATTTT,CASSLGRGPGNTIYF
NA,NA,TRBV25-1,TRBJ1-4,TGTGCCAGCAGGAGTAATGAAAAACTGTTTTTT,CASRSNEKLFF
TRBD2,many,TRBV5-5,TRBJ2-1,TGTGCCAGCAGTCGGACTAGCGGGGGGTACTACAATGAGCAGTTCTTC,CASSRTSGGYYNEQFF
NA,few,TRBV12-3/TRBV12-4,TRBJ1-2,TGTGCCAGCAGTGCCGGGGGCCTCGGGGGCTACACCTTC,CASSAGGLGGYTF
NA,NA,TRBV20-1,TRBJ1-1,TGCAGTGCGAGTCCTTCGGCCACTGAAGCTTTCTTT,CSASPSATEAFF
NA,NA,TRBV4-3,TRBJ2-2,TGCGCCAGCAGCCATGAACCGGGAACCGGGGAGCTGTTTTTT,CASSHEPGTGELFF
TRBD2,NA,TRBV11-2,TRBJ2-3,TGTGCCAGCAGCGGAGGGACTAGCGGGGGGGTCACAGATACGCAGTATTTT,CASSGGTSGGVTDTQYF